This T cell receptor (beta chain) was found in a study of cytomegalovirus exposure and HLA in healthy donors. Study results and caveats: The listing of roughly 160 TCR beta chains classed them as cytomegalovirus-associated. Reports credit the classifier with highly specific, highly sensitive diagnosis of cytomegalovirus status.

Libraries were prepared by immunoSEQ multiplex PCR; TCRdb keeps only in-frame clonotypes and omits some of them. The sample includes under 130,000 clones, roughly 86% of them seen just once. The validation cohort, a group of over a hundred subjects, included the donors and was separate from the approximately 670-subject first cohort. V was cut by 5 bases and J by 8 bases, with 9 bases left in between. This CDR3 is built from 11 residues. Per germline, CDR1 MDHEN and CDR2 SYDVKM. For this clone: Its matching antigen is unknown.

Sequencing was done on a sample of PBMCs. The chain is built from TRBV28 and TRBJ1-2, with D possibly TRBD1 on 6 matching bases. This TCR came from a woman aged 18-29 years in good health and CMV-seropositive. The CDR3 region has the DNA TGTGCCAGCAGTCTCAGGGGCGGCTACACCTTC. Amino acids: CASSLRGGYTF.